This T cell receptor (beta chain) stems from a study of cytomegalovirus exposure and HLA in healthy donors. Study background: Later analysis reported that the roughly 120 validation repertoires shared the platform of the approximately 670 first-cohort repertoires.

V shed 5 bases and J shed 10 bases, with 15 bases lying between them. Germline V gives CDR1 LNHDA, CDR2 SQIVND (reference sequence). The CDR3 is 14 amino acids. Profiled with immunoSEQ multiplex PCR; TCRdb holds only in-frame clones, not every one. The sample lists 90,000 to 130,000 clones, about 85% seen once, with 3% to 3.5% in the top ten. The receptor's source is a woman between 18 and 30 years old in good health and CMV-seronegative. The sample taken for sequencing was PBMCs. The V and J genes are TRBV19 and TRBJ1-6; D possibly corresponds to TRBD1 (6 bases). CDR3 in DNA: TGTGCCAGTAGTCCCAGGGGCGACGGATCACCCCTCCACTTT. Amino acid sequence: CASSPRGDGSPLHF.